The present TCR beta chain was sequenced within a study of T cell changes during pregnancy in multiple sclerosis. Produced via immunoSEQ multiplex PCR; TCRdb's table is partial and in-frame only. This sample carries some 80,000 clones, 94% of them seen once, and the ten largest clones take less than 0.15%. This CDR3 spans 18 amino acids. Sequenced here: CD4+ T cells from peripheral blood mononuclear cells, sampled after pregnancy. The TCR originated in a female donor with multiple sclerosis, enrolled in a pregnancy study. This chain uses TRBV21-1 with TRBJ2-2; the table's D call, TRBD2, has no DNA check behind it. TRBV21-1 is a pseudogene locus. This CDR3 is CASSLCRRGAANTGELFF. CDR3 coding DNA: TGTGCCAGCAGCCTCTGTCGGAGGGGAGCTGCGAACACCGGGGAGCTGTTTTTT.